This record covers a single T cell receptor (beta chain). A much larger clone lies one base from this, so it may be a read error. The source of the sample is a study of T cells in Graves' hyperthyroidism and ophthalmopathy. J lost 0 bases, V lost 2 bases, and 6 bases had no gene match. The CDR3 has 17 amino acids. Per the germline V gene, CDR1 is MNHEY and CDR2 is SVGAGI. Clinical symptoms, serum thyroxine, TRAb, thyroid ultrasound and orbital computed tomography informed diagnoses. Using RNA transcripts as the source, TCR beta CDR3 regions were amplified. A set of HTBI primers served as the primers for a first-round RT-PCR of the TCR CDR3. TCRdb reanalysed the multiplex PCR reads using MiXCR and keeps one entry per CDR3 protein. The sample holds about 570,000 distinct CDR3 sequences; 46% are singletons and the top ten take around a fifth.

This receptor was obtained from an adult woman with Graves' disease, either hyperthyroidism or ophthalmopathy (not recorded which). The chain carries TRBV6-5 and TRBJ2-7; TRBD2 aligns across 11 bases. Material: peripheral blood or thyroid tissue (not recorded which). CDR3 DNA: TGTGCCAGCAGTTACCCCTTAGCGGGAGGGAGCTCCTACGAGCAGTACTTC. It translates to CASSYPLAGGSSYEQYF.